This TCR beta chain was sequenced during a study of blood T cell repertoires in COVID-19. Whole-study context: Italy, Spain and the United States were the sources of the convalescent and acute COVID-19 samples. PBMCs, B-cell-depleted T cells, or T cells provided the cDNA or gDNA that made up the material.

Methods used by the authors: Reference gene primer amplification in the assay estimated nucleated cell counts. Profiling relied on immunoSEQ multiplex PCR, and the TCRdb table lists in-frame clones only, not all of them. V, J and clone size are taken as reported in that table, and D and trimming were inferred from the DNA itself. The sample contains about 300,000 clones, under 90% of which appear only once. Clinical histories supplied by participants themselves formed the basis of cohort assignment. The CDR3 is 16 residues long. With V trimmed by 4 bases and J by 2 bases, 6 bases remained unmatched. Germline V gives CDR1 MNHNS, CDR2 SASEGT.

The source material was PBMCs or T cells enriched from blood (not recorded which). This chain uses TRBV6-1 with TRBJ2-2; the match to TRBD1 covers 8 bases. This clonotype originated in a young woman who had recovered from COVID-19. In DNA form, the CDR3 reads TGTGCCAGCAGTGGACAGGACAGGGTCAACACCGGGGAGCTGTTTTTT. Its translation is CASSGQDRVNTGELFF.